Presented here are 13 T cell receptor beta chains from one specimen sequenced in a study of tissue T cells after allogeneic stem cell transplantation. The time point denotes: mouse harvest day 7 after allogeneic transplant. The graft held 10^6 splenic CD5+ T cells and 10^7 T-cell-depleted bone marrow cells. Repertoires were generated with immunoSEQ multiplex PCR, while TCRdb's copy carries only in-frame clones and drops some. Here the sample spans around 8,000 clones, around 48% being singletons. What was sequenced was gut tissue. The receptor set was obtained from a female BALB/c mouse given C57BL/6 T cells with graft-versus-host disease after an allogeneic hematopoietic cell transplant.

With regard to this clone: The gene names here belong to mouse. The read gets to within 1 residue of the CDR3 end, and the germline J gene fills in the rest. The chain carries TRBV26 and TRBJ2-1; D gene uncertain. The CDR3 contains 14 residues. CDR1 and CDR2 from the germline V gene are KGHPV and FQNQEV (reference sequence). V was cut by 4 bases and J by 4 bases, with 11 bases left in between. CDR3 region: CASSPRRGYAEQFF. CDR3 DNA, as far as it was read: TGTGCCAGCAGTCCCCGGCGGGGTTATGCTGAGCAGTTC. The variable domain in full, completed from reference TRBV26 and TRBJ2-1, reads NSKVIQTPRYLVKGQGQKAKMRCIPEKGHPVVFWYQQNKNNEFKFLINFQNQEVLQQIDMTEKRFSAECPSNSPCSLEIQSSEAGDSALYLCASSPRRGYAEQFFGPGTRLTVL.

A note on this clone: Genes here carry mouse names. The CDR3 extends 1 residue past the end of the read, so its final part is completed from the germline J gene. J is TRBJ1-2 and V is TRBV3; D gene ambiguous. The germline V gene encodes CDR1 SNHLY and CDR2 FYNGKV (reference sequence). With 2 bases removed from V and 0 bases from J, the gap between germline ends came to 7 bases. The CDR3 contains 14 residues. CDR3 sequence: CASSLTQANSDYTF. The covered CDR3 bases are TGTGCCAGCAGCTTAACACAAGCAAACTCCGACTACACC.

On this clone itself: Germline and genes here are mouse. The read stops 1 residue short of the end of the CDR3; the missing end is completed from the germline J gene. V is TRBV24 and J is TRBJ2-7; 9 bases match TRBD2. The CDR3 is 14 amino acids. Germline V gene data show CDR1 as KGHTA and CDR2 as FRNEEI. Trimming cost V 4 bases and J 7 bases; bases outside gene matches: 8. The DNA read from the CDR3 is TGTGCCAGCAGTCCGAACTGGGGGGCAGGGGAACAGTAC. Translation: CASSPNWGAGEQY. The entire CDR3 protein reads CASSPNWGAGEQYF.

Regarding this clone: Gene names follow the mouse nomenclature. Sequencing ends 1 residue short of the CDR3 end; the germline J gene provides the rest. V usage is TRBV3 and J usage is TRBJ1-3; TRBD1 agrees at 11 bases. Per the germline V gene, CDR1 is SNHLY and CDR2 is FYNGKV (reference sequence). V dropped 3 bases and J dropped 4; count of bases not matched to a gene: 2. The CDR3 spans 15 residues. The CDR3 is CASSFGTGGGNTLYF. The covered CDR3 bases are TGTGCCAGCAGCTTTGGGACAGGGGGGGGAAATACGCTCTAT.

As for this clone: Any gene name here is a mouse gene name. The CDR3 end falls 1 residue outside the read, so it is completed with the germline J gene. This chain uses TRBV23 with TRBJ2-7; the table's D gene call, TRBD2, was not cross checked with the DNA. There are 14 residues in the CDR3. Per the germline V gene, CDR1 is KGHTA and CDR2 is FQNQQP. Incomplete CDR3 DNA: TGCTCCAGCAGTCAACGGGCTGGGGGATATGAACAGTAC. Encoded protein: CSSSQRAGGYEQY. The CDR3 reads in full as CSSSQRAGGYEQYF.

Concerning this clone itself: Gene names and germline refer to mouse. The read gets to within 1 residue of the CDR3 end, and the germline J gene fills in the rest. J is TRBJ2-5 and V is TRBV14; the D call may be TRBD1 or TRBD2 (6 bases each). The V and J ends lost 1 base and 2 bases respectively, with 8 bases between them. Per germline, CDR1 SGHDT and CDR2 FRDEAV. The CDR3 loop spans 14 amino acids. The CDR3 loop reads CASSFGGLQDTQYF. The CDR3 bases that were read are TGTGCCAGCAGTTTCGGGGGCCTCCAAGACACCCAGTAC.

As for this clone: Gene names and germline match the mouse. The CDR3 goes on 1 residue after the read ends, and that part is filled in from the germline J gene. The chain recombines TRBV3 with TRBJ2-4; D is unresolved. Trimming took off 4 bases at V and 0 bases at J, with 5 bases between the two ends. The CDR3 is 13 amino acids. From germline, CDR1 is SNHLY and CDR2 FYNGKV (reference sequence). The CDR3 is CASSSTSQNTLYF. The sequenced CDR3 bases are TGTGCCAGCAGCTCGACAAGTCAAAACACCTTGTAC.

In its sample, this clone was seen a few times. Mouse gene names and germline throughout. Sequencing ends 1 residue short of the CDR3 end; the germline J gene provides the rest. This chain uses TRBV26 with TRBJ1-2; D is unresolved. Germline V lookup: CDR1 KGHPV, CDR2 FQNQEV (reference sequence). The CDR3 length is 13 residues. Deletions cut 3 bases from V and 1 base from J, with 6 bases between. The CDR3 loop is CASSLNRNSDYTF. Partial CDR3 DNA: TGTGCCAGCAGTCTCAACAGAAACTCCGACTACACC.

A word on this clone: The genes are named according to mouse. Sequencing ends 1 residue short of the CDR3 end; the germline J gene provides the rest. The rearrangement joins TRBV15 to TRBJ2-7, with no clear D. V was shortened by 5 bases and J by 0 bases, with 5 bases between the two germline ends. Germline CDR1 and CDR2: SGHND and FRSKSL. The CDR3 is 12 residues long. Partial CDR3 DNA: TGTGCCAGCAGTAAAAGCTCCTATGAACAGTAC. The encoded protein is CASSKSSYEQY. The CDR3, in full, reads CASSKSSYEQYF.

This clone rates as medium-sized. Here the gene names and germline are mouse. The CDR3 spells CASRGWGEQYF. The DNA read from the CDR3 is TGTGCCAGCAGAGGGTGGGGGGAACAGTAC. This rearrangement joins TRBV13-3 to TRBJ2-7, with a possible D match to TRBD2 (6 bases). The read halts 1 residue ahead of the CDR3 end, with the missing end drawn from the germline J gene. The CDR3 consists of 11 residues. The germline gives CDR1 NNHDY, CDR2 SYVADS. V was cut by 5 bases and J by 7 bases, with 10 bases left in between.

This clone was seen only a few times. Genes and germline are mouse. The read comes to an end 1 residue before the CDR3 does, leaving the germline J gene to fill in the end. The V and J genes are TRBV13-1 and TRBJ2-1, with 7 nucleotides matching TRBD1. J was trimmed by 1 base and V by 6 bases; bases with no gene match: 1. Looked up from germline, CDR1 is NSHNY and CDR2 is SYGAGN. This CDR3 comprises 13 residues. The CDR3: CASKDRNYAEQFF. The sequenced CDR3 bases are TGTGCCAGCAAGGACAGGAACTATGCTGAGCAGTTC.

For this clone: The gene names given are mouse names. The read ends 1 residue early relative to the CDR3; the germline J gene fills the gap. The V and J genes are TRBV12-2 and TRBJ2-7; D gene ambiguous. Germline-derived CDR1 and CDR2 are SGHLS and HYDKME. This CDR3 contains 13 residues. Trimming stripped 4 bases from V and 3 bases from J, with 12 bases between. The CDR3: CASSPGSFYEQYF. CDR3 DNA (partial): TGTGCCAGCTCACCCGGGAGTTTCTATGAACAGTAC. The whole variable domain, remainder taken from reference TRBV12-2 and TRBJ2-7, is NSGVVQSPRYIIKGKGERSILKCIPISGHLSVAWYQQTQGQELKFFIQHYDKMERDKGNLPSRFSVQQFDDYHSEMNMSALELEDSAVYFCASSPGSFYEQYFGPGTRLTVL.

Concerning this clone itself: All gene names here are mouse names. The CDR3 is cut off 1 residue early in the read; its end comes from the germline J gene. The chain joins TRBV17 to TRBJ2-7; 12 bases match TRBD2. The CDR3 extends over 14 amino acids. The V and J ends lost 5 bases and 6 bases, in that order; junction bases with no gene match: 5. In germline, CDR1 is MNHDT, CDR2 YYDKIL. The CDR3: CASSPRDWGVEQYF. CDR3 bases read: TGTGCTAGCAGTCCCCGGGACTGGGGGGTTGAACAGTAC.